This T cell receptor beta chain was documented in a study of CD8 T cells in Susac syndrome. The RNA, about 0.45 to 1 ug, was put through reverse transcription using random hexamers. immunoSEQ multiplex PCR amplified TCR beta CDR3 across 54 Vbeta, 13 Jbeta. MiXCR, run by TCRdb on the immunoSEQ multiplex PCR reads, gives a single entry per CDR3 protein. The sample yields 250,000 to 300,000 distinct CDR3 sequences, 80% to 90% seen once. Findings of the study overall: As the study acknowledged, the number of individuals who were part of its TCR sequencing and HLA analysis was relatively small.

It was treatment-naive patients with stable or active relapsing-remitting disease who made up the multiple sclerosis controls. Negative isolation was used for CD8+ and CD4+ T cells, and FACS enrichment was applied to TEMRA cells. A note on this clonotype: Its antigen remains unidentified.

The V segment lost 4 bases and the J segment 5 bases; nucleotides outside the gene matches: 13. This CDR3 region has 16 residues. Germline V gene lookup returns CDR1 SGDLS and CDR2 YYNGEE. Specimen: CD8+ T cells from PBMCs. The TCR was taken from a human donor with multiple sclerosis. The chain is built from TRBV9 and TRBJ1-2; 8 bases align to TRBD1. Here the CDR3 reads CASSPGQVAILYGYTF. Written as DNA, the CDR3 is TGTGCCAGCAGCCCGGGACAGGTCGCAATTTTGTATGGCTACACCTTC. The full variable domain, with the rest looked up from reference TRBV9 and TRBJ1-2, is DSGVTQTPKHLITATGQRVTLRCSPRSGDLSVYWYQQSLDQGLQFLIQYYNGEERAKGNILERFSAQQFPDLHSELNLSSLELGDSALYFCASSPGQVAILYGYTFGSGTRLTVV.